This TCR beta chain was sequenced during a study of regulatory dendritic cells for organ transplantation (dated by TCRdb to about 2017). A note on the overall study: TCRbeta repertoires were sequenced from sorted naive and memory CD4+ and CD8+ T cells before and after allostimulation with regulatory or mature dendritic cells. The investigation overall reported the following: Sequencing was done in only a couple of subjects, and the authors reported considerable heterogeneity between individuals in the alloreactive memory CD8+ T cell pool. In both subjects, allostimulation led to expansion of memory CD8+ clones, though the expansion induced by regulatory dendritic cells appeared to be more limited than that induced by mature dendritic cells. Of the resting subsets, memory CD8+ T cells had the largest number of alloreactive TCR clonotypes. Naive CD4+ and CD8+ T cells showed highly diverse repertoires, whereas memory cells were less diverse and memory CD8+ cells were the most oligoclonal.

On this clone: Its target antigen remains unknown. Per-nucleotide qualities are absent, and no much larger clonotype sits a single base away.

FACS was used to sort CD4+ or CD8+ cells into naive T cells (CD45RA+) and memory T cells (CD45RO+). Two healthy control subjects provided the T cells used for TCR sequencing. Unstimulated sorted T cell subsets were used as baseline controls for the mixed lymphocyte reactions. The Qiagen DNeasy Blood & Tissue Kit was used for extraction of genomic DNA. Taken from the germline V gene, the CDR1 and CDR2 loops are SNHLY and FYNNEI. The CDR3 measures 13 amino acids from cysteine to phenylalanine. Only CDR3 DNA remains: 39 bases, in frame from the first base. V is pared back by 1 base and J by 4 bases, with 4 bases lying between the germline termini. Multiplexed two-step PCR with Vbeta-specific forward primers and Jbeta-specific reverse primers was used to amplify TCRbeta CDR3 regions. Through the immunoSEQ service, the TCRbeta libraries were run on an Illumina instrument for sequencing. For the original study's pipeline: IMGT annotation was used to assign V, D and J genes, and synthetic CDR3 analogues were used to correct the counts for multiplex PCR bias. In the immunoSEQ Analyzer, repertoire clonality was calculated as one minus normalized Shannon entropy. Clonal expansion was defined by Fisher's exact test with Benjamini-Hochberg false discovery rate control, using two-tailed P<0.01. TCRdb took over this immuneACCESS table, retaining in-frame rearrangements with V and J assigned. Such tables are incomplete; in checked studies, under half of the missing clones stem from an unresolved V gene, and the remainder is unexplained. V and J calls and clone size are as listed in that table; D and trimming were resolved from the DNA. The sample has roughly 34,000 clones on record, 85% to 90% of them singletons. The top ten constitute over 0.05% of the sample.

The chain employs TRBV2 and TRBJ2-2, with no reliable assignment of the D segment. The sequenced sample was naive CD4+ T cells from blood. According to the study, the label for this sample's cell subset or site signals: CD45RA+ naive T cells. The clonotype originates from a human donor in good health. CDR3 sequence: CASSEGVTGELFF. The DNA sequence follows: TGTGCCAGCAGTGAAGGGGTCACCGGGGAGCTGTTTTTT. Here the CDR3 is joined to the reference TRBV2 and TRBJ2-2 genes, and the full variable domain is: EPEVTQTPSHQVTQMGQEVILRCVPISNHLYFYWYRQILGQKVEFLVSFYNNEISEKSEIFDDQFSVERPDGSNFTLKIRSTKLEDSAMYFCASSEGVTGELFFGEGSRLTVL.